This TCR beta chain was captured by sequencing in a study of CD8 T cells in ankylosing spondylitis. Study results and caveats: Ankylosing spondylitis blood appeared to be characterized by a TCR beta motif of under ten highly homologous variants. Past studies reported some motif variants in reactive arthritis synovial fluid and blood.

The length of the CDR3 is 16 residues. Losses at the gene ends were 1 base for V and 6 bases for J; bases not matched to a gene: 6. Germline V gene lookup returns CDR1 SGDLS and CDR2 YYNGEE. To note about this clonotype: Its antigen is not known.

With molecular barcodes, quantitative 5'-RACE was used to make the TCR beta libraries. MiXCR, run by TCRdb on the 5' RACE reads, gives a single entry per CDR3 protein. The sample contains approximately 220,000 distinct CDR3 sequences, over 9.5% of which appear only once. The source is a male donor with ankylosing spondylitis or in good health (not recorded which). The V gene is TRBV9, the J gene TRBJ2-1; 11 bases are shared with TRBD2. Sequencing input: blood, either unsorted or a sorted T cell fraction (not recorded which). CDR3 in DNA: TGTGCCAGCAGCGTAAGTGGGACTAGCGGCCCCAATGAGCAGTTCTTC. It translates to CASSVSGTSGPNEQFF.